The 32 T cell receptor beta chains in this list originate from one sample, sequenced in a study of blood T cells in healthy people across ages. A J-beta primer mix and a sample-barcoded 5' primer were used in a second PCR of about 7 to 12 cycles. MiXCR, applied by TCRdb to the 5' RACE reads, yields one record per CDR3 protein. The sample has roughly 1.9 million distinct CDR3 sequences, about two fifths seen once. Sequencing was performed on blood. The receptors come from a human donor in good health.

This clonotype came up many times. The chain is built from TRBV7-2 and TRBJ2-3; D may be TRBD1 (6 bases). CDR1 SGHTA and CDR2 FQGNSA come from the germline V gene. The V end lost 6 bases, the J end lost 2 bases, and 15 bases lay between the germline ends. The CDR3 spans 15 residues. Here the CDR3 DNA reads TGTGCCAGCAGACGCCTGGGGGCACTCACAGATACGCAGTATTTT. Protein sequence: CASRRLGALTDTQYF.

V is TRBV7-2 and J is TRBJ1-1; 11 bases map to TRBD1. V gave up 4 bases and J gave up 5 bases; unmatched junction bases: 12. Germline lookup yields CDR1 SGHTA and CDR2 FQGNSA. The CDR3 length is 17 residues. This chain's CDR3 is CASSSHGGQGASTEAFF. Written as DNA, the CDR3 is TGTGCCAGCAGCTCGCATGGCGGACAGGGGGCGTCAACTGAAGCTTTCTTT.

The chain combines TRBV20-1 with TRBJ2-5; D call uncertain. CDR3 length: 14 amino acids. With 0 bases removed from V and 2 bases from J, the gap between germline ends came to 10 bases. Germline V gene lookup returns CDR1 DFQATT and CDR2 SNEGSKA (reference sequence). The CDR3 sequence is CSARDRIGQETQYF. DNA for the CDR3: TGCAGTGCTAGAGATCGAATTGGACAAGAGACCCAGTACTTC.

This clonotype was detected only a few times. V is TRBV6-1 and J is TRBJ2-5; 8 nucleotides line up with TRBD1. There are 15 residues in the CDR3. Germline values: CDR1 MNHNS, CDR2 SASEGT. With V trimmed by 3 bases and J by 2 bases, 5 bases remained unmatched. CDR3 DNA sequence: TGTGCCAGCAGTGAGCAAACAGGGGGGCAAGAGACCCAGTACTTC. Protein: CASSEQTGGQETQYF.

This chain links TRBV29-1 with TRBJ2-3, with D perhaps matching TRBD2 (5 bases). CDR1 SQVTM and CDR2 ANQGSEA come from the germline V gene. The CDR3 extends over 14 amino acids. V was cut by 4 bases and J by 2 bases, with 13 bases left in between. The CDR3 coding sequence is TGCAGCGTTGCGAGGGCGGACCCCACAGATACGCAGTATTTT. It yields the protein CSVARADPTDTQYF.

As concerns this clonotype: Relative to the germline gene, one junction end is altered; a read error may explain this. The chain carries TRBV4-3 and TRBJ2-3, with D perhaps being TRBD1 or TRBD2 (5 bases each). Germline V gene sequence: CDR1 LGHNA, CDR2 YSLEER. The CDR3 runs 13 residues. In DNA, the CDR3 is TGCGCCACCAGCGGTAGGGGCGCAGATACGCAGTATTTT. Translated, it gives CATSGRGADTQYF.

The chain combines TRBV5-1 with TRBJ2-2, with no clear D. The CDR3 spans 16 residues. V gave up 0 bases and J gave up 4 bases, with 13 bases separating them. Germline V lookup: CDR1 SGHRS, CDR2 YFSETQ. CDR3 region: CASSLVVLPSTGELFF. The CDR3 nucleotides read TGCGCCAGCAGCTTGGTGGTCCTACCCAGCACCGGGGAGCTGTTTTTT.

This clonotype has just a few counts. V and J are TRBV9 and TRBJ2-7, with 9 bases identical to TRBD1. Trimming took 5 bases from V and 6 from J; bases not matched to a gene: 12. From germline, CDR1 is SGDLS and CDR2 YYNGEE. This CDR3 comprises 15 residues. The CDR3 DNA reads as TGTGCCAGCAGTCGTGGAGGGACAGGGTTCGCCGAGCAGTACTTC. This sequence encodes CASSRGGTGFAEQYF.

In its sample, this clonotype was seen a few times. The chain links TRBV7-9 to TRBJ2-1; D ambiguous. The CDR3 runs to 12 residues. Germline CDR1 and CDR2: SEHNR and FQNEAQ (reference sequence). V was cut by 4 bases and J by 9 bases, with 10 bases left in between. For the CDR3, the DNA is TGTGCCAGCAGCTCCCCGTCGGTTGAGCAGTTCTTC. It codes for CASSSPSVEQFF.

This chain joins TRBV29-1 and TRBJ2-7, with 8 bases aligning to TRBD1. This CDR3 is built from 14 residues. The V gene end was trimmed by 5 bases and the J gene end by 5 bases; junction bases not matched to a gene: 11. Germline V gene lookup returns CDR1 SQVTM and CDR2 ANQGSEA. In DNA, the CDR3 is TGCAGCGTTCGGAAATCCAACAGGGGGGACGAGCAGTACTTC. As protein: CSVRKSNRGDEQYF.

The chain recombines TRBV4-1 with TRBJ2-3, with 10 positions matching TRBD1. Germline trimming cut 3 bases from V and 0 bases from J; bases unmatched to any gene: 9. This CDR3 has 18 residues. Germline values: CDR1 MGHRA, CDR2 YSYEKL. The CDR3 spells CASSQDRGRRGSTDTQYF. CDR3 DNA sequence: TGCGCCAGCAGCCAGGACAGGGGGAGAAGGGGAAGCACAGATACGCAGTATTTT.

The V gene is TRBV9, the J gene TRBJ2-3, with D tentatively TRBD2 (5 bases). V was shortened by 3 bases and J by 0 bases, with 20 bases between the two germline ends. Germline V gene data show CDR1 as SGDLS and CDR2 as YYNGEE. This CDR3 contains 18 residues. The CDR3 coding sequence is TGTGCCAGCAGCGCGACTACGAGGACCGATAGAAGCACAGATACGCAGTATTTT. Residues: CASSATTRTDRSTDTQYF.

This clonotype was counted many times. The chain uses TRBV15 and TRBJ1-2; D is possibly TRBD1 (6 bases). CDR1 and CDR2 from the germline V gene are LNHNV and YYDKDF (reference sequence). CDR3 length: 16 residues. V was cut by 5 bases and J by 4 bases, with 20 bases left in between. The CDR3 DNA sequence: TGTGCCACCAGCTCCCCAATTACATGGACAGCCTATGGCTACACCTTC. Translation: CATSSPITWTAYGYTF.

For the CDR3, the DNA is TGCAGTGCTAGTCAATACAGGGTGGGGGACTATGGCTACACCTTC. Translating it yields CSASQYRVGDYGYTF. J is TRBJ1-2 and V is TRBV20-1; a weak D match, TRBD1 (6 bases). With 3 bases removed from V and 3 bases from J, the gap between germline ends came to 17 bases. The CDR3 loop spans 15 amino acids. Germline assignment: CDR1 DFQATT and CDR2 SNEGSKA (reference sequence).

This sequence joins TRBV30 and TRBJ2-7, with 11 bases identical to TRBD1. The CDR3 totals 14 residues. Trimming took 4 bases from V and 7 from J; bases not matched to a gene: 9. Germline values: CDR1 GTSNPN, CDR2 SVGIG (reference sequence). The chain's CDR3 is CAWTSDRGPFEQYF. The CDR3 DNA follows: TGTGCCTGGACCTCGGACAGGGGGCCCTTTGAGCAGTACTTC.

The rearrangement uses TRBV9 and TRBJ1-1; 8 positions agree with TRBD1. There are 15 residues in the CDR3. Germline loops: CDR1 SGDLS, CDR2 YYNGEE. The V segment lost 3 bases and the J segment 4 bases; nucleotides outside the gene matches: 8. The CDR3 sequence is CASSDGQGFGTEAFF. The CDR3 DNA is TGTGCCAGCAGCGACGGACAGGGCTTCGGCACTGAAGCTTTCTTT.

The chain uses TRBV28 and TRBJ1-1, with 7 bases matching TRBD1. From germline, CDR1 is MDHEN and CDR2 SYDVKM. Germline trimming cut 7 bases from V and 12 bases from J; bases unmatched to any gene: 11. The CDR3 totals 12 residues. The CDR3 DNA follows: TGTGCCAGCACCACTAACAGGGGATCAACTTTCTTT. Amino acids: CASTTNRGSTFF.

V usage is TRBV4-3 and J usage is TRBJ2-4; D gene unclear. Germline lookup yields CDR1 LGHNA and CDR2 YSLEER. The CDR3 is 17 amino acids. V lost 0 bases and J lost 1, with 13 bases in between. DNA for the CDR3: TGCGCCAGCAGCCAAGATGGACCCGCCCTGGCCAAAAACATTCAGTACTTC. Translating gives CASSQDGPALAKNIQYF.

The chain carries TRBV29-1 and TRBJ1-5, with D maybe TRBD1 (6 bases). The V gene lost 0 bases and the J gene lost 7 bases, with 13 bases spanning the gap. Germline V lookup: CDR1 SQVTM, CDR2 ANQGSEA. The length of the CDR3 is 14 residues. The CDR3 DNA is TGCAGCGTTGAAGATGGACAGATGGGGCAGCCCCAGCATTTT. Encoded protein: CSVEDGQMGQPQHF.

The chain uses TRBV7-2 and TRBJ2-1; D may be TRBD1 (6 bases). The CDR3 has 14 amino acids. CDR1 SGHTA and CDR2 FQGNSA come from the germline V gene. Trimming removed 5 bases from V and 3 bases from J, with 11 bases in between. CDR3 DNA: TGTGCCAGCAGCGGGAAGACAGGCTACAATGAGCAGTTCTTC. Translating it yields CASSGKTGYNEQFF.

This clonotype has only one observation. The chain joins TRBV4-3 to TRBJ2-3, with a tentative D call TRBD2 (5 bases). Deletions cut 2 bases from V and 6 bases from J, with 9 bases between. The CDR3 extends over 13 amino acids. In germline, CDR1 is LGHNA, CDR2 YSLEER. The chain's CDR3 is CASSQNRRDTQYF. The CDR3, as DNA: TGCGCCAGCAGCCAAAACCGGAGGGATACGCAGTATTTT.

The chain links TRBV2 to TRBJ2-1; D is uncertain. The V end lost 4 bases, the J end lost 0 bases, and 10 bases lay between the germline ends. Germline lookup yields CDR1 SNHLY and CDR2 FYNNEI. The CDR3 runs 15 residues. CDR3 DNA: TGTGCCAGCAGTGGAGCCAGGTCCTCCTACAATGAGCAGTTCTTC. Translation: CASSGARSSYNEQFF.

V is TRBV12-3 or TRBV12-4 and J is TRBJ1-2; 8 bases are shared with TRBD1. Trimming removed 3 bases from V and 6 bases from J; junction bases left unmatched: 12. This CDR3 is built from 16 residues. The CDR3 DNA follows: TGTGCCAGCAGTTTGGAGCCACAGGGGGTTTTAGATGGCTACACCTTC. Protein product: CASSLEPQGVLDGYTF.

This chain connects TRBV12-3 or TRBV12-4 to TRBJ1-1; 7 bases align to TRBD1. J gave up 1 base and V 6 bases, and 5 bases lay outside the gene matches. The CDR3 extends over 14 amino acids. In nucleotides, the CDR3 is TGTGCCAGCAGGGTAGGGGGCTCGAACACTGAAGCTTTCTTT. Its translation: CASRVGGSNTEAFF.

This clonotype appeared a few times. The chain combines TRBV7-3 with TRBJ2-7, with 8 bases aligning to TRBD2. Germline CDR1 and CDR2: SGHTA and FQGTGA. The CDR3 runs to 15 residues. V dropped 5 bases and J dropped 3; count of bases not matched to a gene: 9. The CDR3 is CASSTTGGADYEQYF. CDR3 in DNA: TGTGCCAGCAGCACCACCGGGGGGGCGGACTACGAGCAGTACTTC.

The V gene is TRBV7-8, the J gene TRBJ2-5; 12 bases fit TRBD2. Trimming at V came to 5 bases and at J to 1 base, leaving 11 bases not matched to a gene. The V gene's germline CDR1 is SGHVS and CDR2 FQNEAQ. This CDR3 has 18 amino acids. The CDR3 region has the DNA TGTGCCAGCAGCCCCAGACTAGCGGGGGAAAGGGCCCAAGAGACCCAGTACTTC. Translated, it gives CASSPRLAGERAQETQYF.

The table lists this clonotype with a few counts. This sequence joins TRBV3-1 and TRBJ1-2, with TRBD1 identical over 8 bases. The germline V gene has CDR1 LGHDT and CDR2 YNNKEL (reference sequence). The J segment lost 6 bases and the V segment lost 5 bases, leaving 11 bases of the junction unmatched. The CDR3 has 15 amino acids. CDR3 amino acids: CASSYSLRGRDGYTF. The CDR3 bases are TGTGCCAGCAGCTACAGCCTCAGGGGGCGGGATGGCTACACCTTC.

The J gene is TRBJ1-2, the V gene TRBV29-1; D is ambiguous. The CDR3 has 11 residues. CDR1 is SQVTM and CDR2 is ANQGSEA in the germline V gene. V was pared by 6 bases and J by 2 bases, with 7 bases between. The CDR3 region is CSVDINYGYTF. The DNA of the CDR3 is TGCAGCGTCGATATAAACTATGGCTACACCTTC.

This clonotype came up a few times. The genes are TRBV20-1 and TRBJ1-2; D ambiguous. V lost 8 bases and J 3 bases, leaving 16 bases between the germline ends. The CDR3 covers 13 residues. Germline assignment: CDR1 DFQATT and CDR2 SNEGSKA (reference sequence). CDR3 DNA: TGCAGTTCCTTCTCCGGTGGGGACTATGGCTACACCTTC. Amino acid sequence: CSSFSGGDYGYTF.

The chain's CDR3 is CASSPGSDPLYEQYF. CDR3 DNA: TGCGCCAGCAGCCCCGGGAGCGACCCCCTTTACGAGCAGTACTTC. The J gene is TRBJ2-7, the V gene TRBV5-1; the D gene is possibly TRBD2 (6 bases). Trimming took off 4 bases at V and 4 bases at J, with 18 bases between the two ends. From germline, CDR1 is SGHRS and CDR2 YFSETQ. This CDR3 is 15 amino acids long.

The chain combines TRBV16 with TRBJ2-5; D tentatively fits TRBD1 or TRBD2 (6 bases each). The J call may be wrong; the DNA end is better matched by TRBJ2-7. CDR1 and CDR2 (germline): KGHSY, FQNENV. The CDR3 spans 15 residues. DNA of the CDR3: TGTGCCAGCAGCCAATCGGGGGGCAGGGGCTACGAGCAGTACTTC. Encoded protein: CASSQSGGRGYEQYF.

V and J are TRBV3-1 and TRBJ2-7; 13 nucleotides agree with TRBD2. The DNA matches TRBJ2-5 better at its end, which makes the J call doubtful. CDR3 length: 17 amino acids. CDR1 is LGHDT, CDR2 YNNKEL, per germline (reference sequence). The CDR3 DNA reads TGTGCCAGCAGCTCTGCTGCACTAGCGGGGGGGCGAGAGACCCAGTACTTC. Residues: CASSSAALAGGRETQYF.